A selection of T cell receptor beta chains follows, all from one sample in a study of T cell repertoires in cytomegalovirus infection. MiXCR, applied by TCRdb to the reads, yields one record per CDR3 protein. Among approximately 170,000 distinct CDR3 sequences, over 13% were seen once, and the ten largest hold approximately 30%. The sequenced sample was PBMCs. Receptors were obtained from a human donor in good health (CMV status not recorded). Some clones in this sample may be carry-over from other donors' samples. Both conserved end residues are part of each CDR3. Each record gives: CDR3 DNA, CDR3 protein, V gene, J gene, clone size, D gene. A D gene is named only where the DNA matches it firmly. Only part of the rows carry a size: once, few, many, or a class if the clone is expanded.

cdr3_nt: TGTGCCAGCAGCGTACAGGATTCCGGGGCCAACGTCCTGACTTTC; cdr3_aa: CASSVQDSGANVLTF; v_call: TRBV7-2; j_call: TRBJ2-6; clone_size: many; d_call: -
cdr3_nt: TGTGCCAGTAGTCCAGGGACAGGGAGCCACGAGCAGTACTTC; cdr3_aa: CASSPGTGSHEQYF; v_call: TRBV19; j_call: TRBJ2-7; clone_size: many; d_call: TRBD1
cdr3_nt: TGTGCCAGCAGTTTGCGGACAGACTACAATGAGCAGTTCTTC; cdr3_aa: CASSLRTDYNEQFF; v_call: TRBV28; j_call: TRBJ2-1; clone_size: -; d_call: -
cdr3_nt: TGCAGCGCCTTCGACCCCCAAGAGACCCAGTACTTC; cdr3_aa: CSAFDPQETQYF; v_call: TRBV29-1; j_call: TRBJ2-5; clone_size: -; d_call: -
cdr3_nt: TGTGCCATCAGTGAGATACGGGGGACTCAAGAGACCCAGTACTTC; cdr3_aa: CAISEIRGTQETQYF; v_call: TRBV10-3; j_call: TRBJ2-5; clone_size: -; d_call: -
cdr3_nt: TGTGCCAGCAGCCTCCTGGCTTCGAACACTGAAGCTTTCTTT; cdr3_aa: CASSLLASNTEAFF; v_call: TRBV14; j_call: TRBJ1-1; clone_size: -; d_call: -
cdr3_nt: TGTGCCAGCAGCCCCAAACGACAATTTGGACAGGGCACTCCAGATACGCAGTATTTT; cdr3_aa: CASSPKRQFGQGTPDTQYF; v_call: TRBV7-2; j_call: TRBJ2-3; clone_size: many; d_call: TRBD1
cdr3_nt: TGTGCCAGCAGCTTATTTTCCGGGAACACTGAAGCTTTCTTT; cdr3_aa: CASSLFSGNTEAFF; v_call: TRBV7-2; j_call: TRBJ1-1; clone_size: many; d_call: -
cdr3_nt: TGTGCCAGCAGTGAATTCGAGACAGGATCCTATGGCTACACCTTC; cdr3_aa: CASSEFETGSYGYTF; v_call: TRBV25-1; j_call: TRBJ1-2; clone_size: few; d_call: -
cdr3_nt: TGTGCCAGCAGTTTAGAGACCCACTTTCTCTCTGGGGCCAACGTCCTGACTTTC; cdr3_aa: CASSLETHFLSGANVLTF; v_call: TRBV12-3/TRBV12-4; j_call: TRBJ2-6; clone_size: many; d_call: -
cdr3_nt: TGTGCCAGCAGATTGGGGTGGAATGAGCAGTTCTTC; cdr3_aa: CASRLGWNEQFF; v_call: TRBV11-2; j_call: TRBJ2-1; clone_size: -; d_call: -
cdr3_nt: TGTGCCACCAGCAGTGCCTACAGGGAAGAGACCCAGTACTTC; cdr3_aa: CATSSAYREETQYF; v_call: TRBV15; j_call: TRBJ2-5; clone_size: few; d_call: -
cdr3_nt: TGCAGTGCTAGGGGATCACAGGGGAACACTGAAGCTTTCTTT; cdr3_aa: CSARGSQGNTEAFF; v_call: TRBV20-1; j_call: TRBJ1-1; clone_size: few; d_call: -
cdr3_nt: TGTGCCAGCAGCTCGACTCCGAGCACCGGGGAGCTGTTTTTT; cdr3_aa: CASSSTPSTGELFF; v_call: TRBV7-9; j_call: TRBJ2-2; clone_size: many; d_call: -
cdr3_nt: TGTGCCAGCAGCGTAGGGGACTACCTCACGGCGGATACGCAGTATTTT; cdr3_aa: CASSVGDYLTADTQYF; v_call: TRBV9; j_call: TRBJ2-3; clone_size: few; d_call: TRBD2
cdr3_nt: TGCAGCGTTACCTCTACCGAGACCCAGTACTTC; cdr3_aa: CSVTSTETQYF; v_call: TRBV29-1; j_call: TRBJ2-5; clone_size: few; d_call: -
cdr3_nt: TGTGCCAGCAGTGAATCGGCGGGTGGGGCCAACGTCCTGACTTTC; cdr3_aa: CASSESAGGANVLTF; v_call: TRBV25-1; j_call: TRBJ2-6; clone_size: -; d_call: -
cdr3_nt: TGCAGCGTGACCGGGACAGGGTTCGAGCAGTACTTC; cdr3_aa: CSVTGTGFEQYF; v_call: TRBV29-1; j_call: TRBJ2-7; clone_size: few; d_call: TRBD1
cdr3_nt: TGTGCCAGCAGCTCAACTAGCGGGGGAACAGATACGCAGTATTTT; cdr3_aa: CASSSTSGGTDTQYF; v_call: TRBV7-2; j_call: TRBJ2-3; clone_size: many; d_call: TRBD2
cdr3_nt: TGTGCCAGCAGTTTAAAGGACAGCTCCTACGAGCAGTACTTC; cdr3_aa: CASSLKDSSYEQYF; v_call: TRBV27; j_call: TRBJ2-7; clone_size: many; d_call: -
cdr3_nt: TGTGCCAGCAGCTTAAGGGGACAGGGGACTCCGGTGGCTTTCTTT; cdr3_aa: CASSLRGQGTPVAFF; v_call: TRBV7-8; j_call: TRBJ1-1; clone_size: many; d_call: TRBD1
cdr3_nt: TGTGCCAGCAGCGCAGGGGGTTACACCTATGGCTACACCTTC; cdr3_aa: CASSAGGYTYGYTF; v_call: TRBV28; j_call: TRBJ1-2; clone_size: few; d_call: TRBD1
cdr3_nt: TGTGCCAGCAGCGCTAGTGGGAGGGCCTCTGGGGCCAACGTCCTGACTTTC; cdr3_aa: CASSASGRASGANVLTF; v_call: TRBV7-4; j_call: TRBJ2-6; clone_size: few; d_call: TRBD2
cdr3_nt: TGTGCCAGCAGCTTAGTCGGATTAAGAACGGGAGGGCTGTACGAGCAGTACTTC; cdr3_aa: CASSLVGLRTGGLYEQYF; v_call: TRBV7-2; j_call: TRBJ2-7; clone_size: many; d_call: TRBD2
cdr3_nt: TGTGCCAGCAGCTTAGCCACAGGCTTGAACACTGAAGCTTTCTTT; cdr3_aa: CASSLATGLNTEAFF; v_call: TRBV5-5; j_call: TRBJ1-1; clone_size: -; d_call: -
cdr3_nt: TGTGCCAGCAGTGCAGGCCTTGTCTCTGAAGCTTTCTTT; cdr3_aa: CASSAGLVSEAFF; v_call: TRBV25-1; j_call: TRBJ1-1; clone_size: few; d_call: -
cdr3_nt: TGCAGCGCACAGGGACTAGCGGGAGTAATAGGCTCCTACAATGAGCAGTTCTTC; cdr3_aa: CSAQGLAGVIGSYNEQFF; v_call: TRBV29-1; j_call: TRBJ2-1; clone_size: -; d_call: TRBD2
cdr3_nt: TGTGCCACCAGTGCGGGCGGTAAGACTAACTATGGCTACACCTTC; cdr3_aa: CATSAGGKTNYGYTF; v_call: TRBV24-1; j_call: TRBJ1-2; clone_size: few; d_call: -
cdr3_nt: TGTGCCAGCAGTGAGTCAGGGAGTGGCTACACCTTC; cdr3_aa: CASSESGSGYTF; v_call: TRBV2; j_call: TRBJ1-2; clone_size: few; d_call: -
cdr3_nt: TGTGCCAGCAGCCGCTGGATGGAGACCCAGTACTTC; cdr3_aa: CASSRWMETQYF; v_call: TRBV14; j_call: TRBJ2-5; clone_size: -; d_call: -
cdr3_nt: TGTGCCAGCAGCTTAGCGGAAGGGGCAACGGGGGCCAACGTCCTGACTTTC; cdr3_aa: CASSLAEGATGANVLTF; v_call: TRBV7-2; j_call: TRBJ2-6; clone_size: many; d_call: -
cdr3_nt: TGTGCCAGCAGCTCGAGGCCGGGACCGAGCTCTGGAAACACCATATATTTT; cdr3_aa: CASSSRPGPSSGNTIYF; v_call: TRBV7-8; j_call: TRBJ1-3; clone_size: many; d_call: -
cdr3_nt: TGCAGTGCTAGAGGATCACGCGGGGGGGCCTCGGGTCAGACCCAGTACTTC; cdr3_aa: CSARGSRGGASGQTQYF; v_call: TRBV20-1; j_call: TRBJ2-5; clone_size: -; d_call: TRBD2
cdr3_nt: TGTGCCAGCAGTCGTCCCTCACAGGGAGTCCGGGAGCAGTACTTC; cdr3_aa: CASSRPSQGVREQYF; v_call: TRBV6-5; j_call: TRBJ2-7; clone_size: -; d_call: -
cdr3_nt: TGTGCCAGCAGTCCCCCCGGGGCCAACGTCCTGACTTTC; cdr3_aa: CASSPPGANVLTF; v_call: TRBV28; j_call: TRBJ2-6; clone_size: many; d_call: -
cdr3_nt: TGCGCCAGCAGCTTACTTTCCGGGACTACGTCCTACGAGCAGTACTTC; cdr3_aa: CASSLLSGTTSYEQYF; v_call: TRBV5-1; j_call: TRBJ2-7; clone_size: -; d_call: TRBD2
cdr3_nt: TGTGCCAGCAAGGGCGAGGGGCATCAATGGGAGACCCAGTACTTC; cdr3_aa: CASKGEGHQWETQYF; v_call: TRBV28; j_call: TRBJ2-5; clone_size: -; d_call: -
cdr3_nt: TGTGCCAGCAGTCCTCCGGGACACAACTCCTACAATGAGCAGTTCTTC; cdr3_aa: CASSPPGHNSYNEQFF; v_call: TRBV6-6; j_call: TRBJ2-1; clone_size: many; d_call: -
cdr3_nt: TGCGCCAGCAGCCACCACTGGGCAGTAAACGGAGTGGGCACTGAAGCTTTCTTT; cdr3_aa: CASSHHWAVNGVGTEAFF; v_call: TRBV5-1; j_call: TRBJ1-1; clone_size: few; d_call: -
cdr3_nt: TGTGCCAGCAGCTTATTGGGACAGGGTATCACAGATACGCAGTATTTT; cdr3_aa: CASSLLGQGITDTQYF; v_call: TRBV7-2; j_call: TRBJ2-3; clone_size: many; d_call: TRBD1